This T cell receptor beta chain derives from a study of spatial heterogeneity in lung cancer. The study, taken as a whole, reports: Tumoral mutation counts were tracked by counts of expanded intratumoral alpha and beta TCRs.

This clonotype was detected a few times. What it binds is not known. Per the germline V gene, CDR1 is MNHNS and CDR2 is SASEGT. V lost 5 bases and J lost 6; bases outside the gene matches: 7. The CDR3 is 14 residues long. TCRdb used MiXCR to reprocess the 5' RACE reads, holding one entry per CDR3 protein. This table holds 100,000 to 110,000 distinct CDR3 sequences, approximately 4% found once. Time point meaning: sample taken at primary tumor resection. The source was lung tumor tissue, collected at surgery. The chain is built from TRBV6-1 and TRBJ1-1; TRBD1 agrees at 9 bases. This TCR derives from a male donor with early-stage non-small cell lung cancer. Written as DNA, the CDR3 is TGTGCCAGCAGTTTGGACAGGGGAAGTGCTGAAGCTTTCTTT. It translates to CASSLDRGSAEAFF.